This TCR beta chain comes out of a study of glioma-infiltrating T cells. Study-wide context: About one million peripheral T cells were targeted at roughly 4- to 11-fold coverage. Findings and caveats of the study: Above-expected tissue-blood divergence occurred in all gliomas, most in low-grade ones.

The CDR3 contains 13 residues. With 4 bases removed from V and 10 bases from J, the gap between germline ends came to 15 bases. Germline CDR1 and CDR2: SGHRS and YFSETQ. The iRepertoire nested amplicon-rescue multiplex PCR amplified TCR alpha and beta CDR3s from RNA. TCRdb itself ran the multiplex PCR reads through MiXCR, one entry per CDR3 protein. The data show more than 350,000 distinct CDR3 sequences, with 41% seen just once and around 12% held by the top ten. Remarks on this clonotype: Its antigen is currently unknown.

This clonotype originated in a human donor with low-grade glioma or glioblastoma, undergoing nonglioma brain surgery, or in good health (not recorded which). The specimen was glioma tissue, nonneoplastic brain tissue, or PBMCs (not recorded which). This sequence joins TRBV5-1 and TRBJ2-1; tentatively, D is TRBD1 or TRBD2 (5 bases each). The CDR3 bases are TGCGCCAGCAGCCCTTTGATGAGGGACGAGCAGTTCTTC. It is translated as CASSPLMRDEQFF.